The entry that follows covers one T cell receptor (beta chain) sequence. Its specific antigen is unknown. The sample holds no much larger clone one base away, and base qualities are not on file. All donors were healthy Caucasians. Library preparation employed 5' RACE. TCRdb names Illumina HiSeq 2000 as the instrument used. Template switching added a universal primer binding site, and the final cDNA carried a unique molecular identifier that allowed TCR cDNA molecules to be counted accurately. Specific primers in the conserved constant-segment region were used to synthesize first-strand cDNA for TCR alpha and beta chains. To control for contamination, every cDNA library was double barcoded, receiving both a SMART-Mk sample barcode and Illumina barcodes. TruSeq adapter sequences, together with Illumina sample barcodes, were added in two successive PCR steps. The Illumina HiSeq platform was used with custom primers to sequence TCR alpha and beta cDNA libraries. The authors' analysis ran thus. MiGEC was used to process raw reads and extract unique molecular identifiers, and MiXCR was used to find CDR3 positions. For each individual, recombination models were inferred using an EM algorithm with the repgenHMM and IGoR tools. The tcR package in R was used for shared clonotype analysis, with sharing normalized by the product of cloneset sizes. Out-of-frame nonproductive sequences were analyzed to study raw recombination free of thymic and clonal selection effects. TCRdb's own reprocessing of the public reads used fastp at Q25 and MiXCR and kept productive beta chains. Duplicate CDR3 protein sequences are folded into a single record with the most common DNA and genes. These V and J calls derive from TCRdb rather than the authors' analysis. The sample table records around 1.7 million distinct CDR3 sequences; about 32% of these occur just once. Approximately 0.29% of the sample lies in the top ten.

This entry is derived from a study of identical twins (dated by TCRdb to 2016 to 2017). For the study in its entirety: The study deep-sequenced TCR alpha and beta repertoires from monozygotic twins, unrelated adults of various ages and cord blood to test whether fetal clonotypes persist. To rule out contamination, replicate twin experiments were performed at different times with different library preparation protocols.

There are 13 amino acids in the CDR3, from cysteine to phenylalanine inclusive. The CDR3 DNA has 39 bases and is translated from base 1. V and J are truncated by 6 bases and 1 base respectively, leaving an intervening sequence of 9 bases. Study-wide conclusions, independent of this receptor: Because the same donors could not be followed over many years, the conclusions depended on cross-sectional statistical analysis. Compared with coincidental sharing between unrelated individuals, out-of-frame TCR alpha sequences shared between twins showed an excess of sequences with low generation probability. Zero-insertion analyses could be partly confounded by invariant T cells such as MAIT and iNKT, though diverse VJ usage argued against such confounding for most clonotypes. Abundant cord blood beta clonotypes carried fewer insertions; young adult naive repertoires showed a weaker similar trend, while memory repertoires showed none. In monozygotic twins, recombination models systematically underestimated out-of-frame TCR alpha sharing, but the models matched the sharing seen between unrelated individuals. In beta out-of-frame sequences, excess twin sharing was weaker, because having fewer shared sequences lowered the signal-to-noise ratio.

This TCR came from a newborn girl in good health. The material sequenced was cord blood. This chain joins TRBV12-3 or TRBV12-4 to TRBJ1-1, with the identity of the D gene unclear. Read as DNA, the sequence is TGTGCCAGCAGGAACCTAGGGAACACTGAAGCTTTCTTT. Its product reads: CASRNLGNTEAFF.